These T cell receptor beta chains were read from a single sample in a study of beta chain features in type 1 diabetes. Sequenced by immunoSEQ multiplex PCR; TCRdb stores in-frame clones only, minus some. The top ten clones hold 0.06% to 0.07% of a sample with 400,000 to 600,000 clones, over 25% of them seen once. Sequenced: naive CD4+ T cells from blood. These receptors originate from a man younger than 30 in good health. The CDR3 runs from the conserved cysteine through the conserved F or W. D genes are given only for firm matches. Clone size is not always given. Where it is, it says once, few, many or a class for expanded clones.

.	few	TRBV10-3	TRBJ2-4	TGTGCCATCAGTGAGTCGCCGAACACTCTTCCAAGCATTCAGTACTTC	CAISESPNTLPSIQYF
.	few	TRBV15	TRBJ2-3	TGTGCCACCAGCAGAGATCGGGGCACAGAAAAAAGAGATACGCAGTATTTT	CATSRDRGTEKRDTQYF
.	.	TRBV9	TRBJ2-1	TGTGCCAGCAGCGTAGAGGGGTCCTACAATGAGCAGTTCTTC	CASSVEGSYNEQFF
.	few	TRBV6-5	TRBJ2-1	TGTGCCAGCAGTCGGGACCTCTACAATGAGCAGTTCTTC	CASSRDLYNEQFF
.	few	TRBV5-1	TRBJ2-5	TGCGCCAGCAGCTTGGAAGGCCATTGGGGAGAGACCCAGTACTTC	CASSLEGHWGETQYF
TRBD1	few	TRBV29-1	TRBJ1-1	TGCAGCGCGGCGACAGGGGGTCAGACTGAAGCTTTCTTT	CSAATGGQTEAFF
TRBD2	.	TRBV19	TRBJ2-7	TGTGCCAGTAGTGCCGTTGCGGGAGGTAACTCCTACGAGCAGTACTTC	CASSAVAGGNSYEQYF
TRBD2	.	TRBV28	TRBJ2-1	TGTGCCAGCAGTTTAGACGGGAGGTACAATGAGCAGTTCTTC	CASSLDGRYNEQFF
.	few	TRBV4-3	TRBJ1-5	TGCGCCAGCAGCCAAGAGCTCAACCCTCAGGCCCAGCATTTT	CASSQELNPQAQHF
.	.	TRBV7-3	TRBJ1-2	TGTGCCAGCAGCTTATTAGGCTCGTCCTATGGCTACACCTTC	CASSLLGSSYGYTF
TRBD1	.	TRBV10-3	TRBJ1-2	TGTGCCATCAGTCGGGACAGGGCGAGCTATGGCTACACCTTC	CAISRDRASYGYTF
.	.	TRBV4-1	TRBJ2-5	TGCGCCAGCAGCCAACCTGGGTCGGACCAGGGGACCCAGTACTTC	CASSQPGSDQGTQYF
.	once	TRBV15	TRBJ2-1	TGTGCCACCAGCAGAGGGGGACTTATCTCCTACAATGAGCAGTTCTTC	CATSRGGLISYNEQFF
TRBD1	few	TRBV10-3	TRBJ2-3	TGTGCCCTGGGCGCAGGGACAGGGACAGATACGCAGTATTTT	CALGAGTGTDTQYF
.	few	TRBV5-4	TRBJ1-2	TGTGCCAGCAGCTGGAATTTGGCAGCCTCTTACTATGGCTACACCTTC	CASSWNLAASYYGYTF
.	.	TRBV2	TRBJ1-1	TGTGCCAGCAGTGAAGAGGCCGGCACTGAAGCTTTCTTT	CASSEEAGTEAFF
.	few	TRBV7-2	TRBJ2-4	TGTGCCAGCAGCTTATCCCTCCGGGACCGGAATGCCAAAAACATTCAGTACTTC	CASSLSLRDRNAKNIQYF
.	few	TRBV7-2	TRBJ2-1	TGTGCCAGCAGCACGGAACAGACAAACAATGAGCAGTTCTTC	CASSTEQTNNEQFF
TRBD1	few	TRBV4-1	TRBJ2-7	TGCGCCAGCAGCCAGGACAGGGTAGGGCACGAGCAGTACTTC	CASSQDRVGHEQYF
TRBD1	few	TRBV18	TRBJ2-7	TGTGCCAGCTCACCAGGGCGGACAGGGAGCTCCTACGAGCAGTACTTC	CASSPGRTGSSYEQYF
.	.	TRBV30	TRBJ2-6	TGTGCCTGGAGACAGGGAGTAGGGGGGGCCAACGTCCTGACTTTC	CAWRQGVGGANVLTF
.	.	TRBV29-1	TRBJ1-2	TGCAGCGTTGTGGGGCAGGGGAAGGAAGGCTACACCTTC	CSVVGQGKEGYTF
.	few	TRBV7-9	TRBJ1-2	TGTGCCAACGAACCCAGGGGATACACCTTC	CANEPRGYTF
TRBD1	.	TRBV2	TRBJ1-2	TGTGCCAGCAGGGGTGGGACAGGGGTCTATGGCTACACCTTC	CASRGGTGVYGYTF
TRBD2	.	TRBV27	TRBJ2-2	TGTGCCAGCAGACGTAGCGGGACGGGCACCGGGGAGCTGTTTTTT	CASRRSGTGTGELFF
.	few	TRBV4-1	TRBJ2-7	TGCGCCAGCAGCCAAGAGAGGGTTCGGGTTTTC	CASSQERVRVF
.	few	TRBV25-1	TRBJ1-1	TGTGCCAGCAGCCGAGGAGGGACGAGCACTGAAGCTTTCTTT	CASSRGGTSTEAFF
.	few	TRBV7-3	TRBJ2-3	TGTGCCAGCACCCCGGGACCAAGCACAGATACGCAGTATTTT	CASTPGPSTDTQYF
.	.	TRBV28	TRBJ2-1	TGTGCCAGCAGTCGCCCGGCATACAATGAGCAGTTCTTC	CASSRPAYNEQFF
.	.	TRBV6-6	TRBJ2-1	TGTGCCAGCAGTCCCCTTCCCAACGGGGACAATGAGCAGTTCTTC	CASSPLPNGDNEQFF
.	few	TRBV7-2	TRBJ2-5	TGTGCCAGCAGCCCCAGTCGCGAGACCCAGTACTTC	CASSPSRETQYF
.	few	TRBV15	TRBJ2-1	TGTGCCACCAGCACTGGCCGAGCGTGGTTCTTC	CATSTGRAWFF
TRBD2	.	TRBV9	TRBJ2-1	TGTGCCAGCAGCTTAACTAGCGGGACCTACAATGAGCAGTTCTTC	CASSLTSGTYNEQFF
TRBD2	few	TRBV15	TRBJ2-1	TGTGCCACCAGCAGAGTTGGCGGACTAGCGGGAGGTGAGCAGTTCTTC	CATSRVGGLAGGEQFF
.	.	TRBV30	TRBJ1-5	TGTGCCTGGAGTGTGGGGCCGCGCAATCAGCCCCAGCATTTT	CAWSVGPRNQPQHF